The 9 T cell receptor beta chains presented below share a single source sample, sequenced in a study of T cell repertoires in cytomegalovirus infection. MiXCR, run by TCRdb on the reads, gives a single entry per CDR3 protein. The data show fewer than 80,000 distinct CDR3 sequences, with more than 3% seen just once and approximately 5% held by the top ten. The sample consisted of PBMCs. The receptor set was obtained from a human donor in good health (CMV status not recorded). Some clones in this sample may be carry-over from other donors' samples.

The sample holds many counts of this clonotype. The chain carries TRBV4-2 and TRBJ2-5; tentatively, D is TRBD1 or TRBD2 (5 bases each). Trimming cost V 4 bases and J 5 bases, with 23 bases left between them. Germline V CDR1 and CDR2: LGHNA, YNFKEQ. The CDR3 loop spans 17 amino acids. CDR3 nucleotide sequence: TGTGCCAGCAGCCCCGGTCGTTGGGACGGATGGGGGGAGACCCAGTACTTC. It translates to CASSPGRWDGWGETQYF.

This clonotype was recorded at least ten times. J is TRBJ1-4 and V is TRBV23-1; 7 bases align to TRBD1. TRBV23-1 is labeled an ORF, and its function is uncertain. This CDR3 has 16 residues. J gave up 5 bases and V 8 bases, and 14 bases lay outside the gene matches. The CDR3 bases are TGCGCCAGCTTTACCGGGACAGAGTTTTTAAATGAAAAACTGTTTTTT. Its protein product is CASFTGTEFLNEKLFF.

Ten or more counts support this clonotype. CDR3 in amino acids: CATGENGYTF. The DNA of the CDR3 is TGTGCCACGGGAGAGAATGGCTACACCTTC. This chain links TRBV7-2 with TRBJ1-2; D gene uncertain. Trimming cost V 10 bases and J 6 bases, with 9 bases left between them. Germline V CDR1 and CDR2: SGHTA, FQGNSA. The CDR3 runs 10 residues.

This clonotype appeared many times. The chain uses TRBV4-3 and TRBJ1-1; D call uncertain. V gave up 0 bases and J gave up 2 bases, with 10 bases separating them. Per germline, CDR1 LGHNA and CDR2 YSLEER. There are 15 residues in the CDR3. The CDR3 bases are TGCGCCAGCAGCCAAGATCGGGTCTCTAACACTGAAGCTTTCTTT. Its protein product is CASSQDRVSNTEAFF.

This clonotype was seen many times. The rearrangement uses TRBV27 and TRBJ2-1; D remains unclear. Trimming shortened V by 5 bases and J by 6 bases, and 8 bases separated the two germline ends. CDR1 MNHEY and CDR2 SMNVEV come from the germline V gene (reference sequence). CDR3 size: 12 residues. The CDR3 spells CASSQLSNEQFF. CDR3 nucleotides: TGTGCCAGCAGTCAGCTTAGCAATGAGCAGTTCTTC.

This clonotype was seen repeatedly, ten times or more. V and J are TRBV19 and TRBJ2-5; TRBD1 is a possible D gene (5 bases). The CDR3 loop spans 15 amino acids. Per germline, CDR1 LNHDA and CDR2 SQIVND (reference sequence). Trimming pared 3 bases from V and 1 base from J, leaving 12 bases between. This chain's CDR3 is CASSIPGHGQETQYF. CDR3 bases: TGTGCCAGTAGTATCCCTGGACACGGCCAAGAGACCCAGTACTTC.

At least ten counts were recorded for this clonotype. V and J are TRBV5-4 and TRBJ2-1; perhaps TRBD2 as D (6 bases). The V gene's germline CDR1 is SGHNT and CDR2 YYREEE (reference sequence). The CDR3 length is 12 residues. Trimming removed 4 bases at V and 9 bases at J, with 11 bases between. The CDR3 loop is CASSVTSREQFF. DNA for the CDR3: TGTGCCAGCAGCGTTACTAGCCGTGAGCAGTTCTTC.

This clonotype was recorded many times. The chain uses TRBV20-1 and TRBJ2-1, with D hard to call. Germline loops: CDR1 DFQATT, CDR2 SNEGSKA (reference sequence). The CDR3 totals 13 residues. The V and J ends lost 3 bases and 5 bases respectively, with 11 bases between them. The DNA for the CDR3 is TGCAGTGCTAGTAGGATAGAGGACAATGAGCAGTTCTTC. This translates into CSASRIEDNEQFF.

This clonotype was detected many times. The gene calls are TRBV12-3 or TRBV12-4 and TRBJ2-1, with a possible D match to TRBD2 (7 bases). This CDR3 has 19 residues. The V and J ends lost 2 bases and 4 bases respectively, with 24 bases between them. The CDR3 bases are TGTGCCAGCAGTTTATTTACCCTAACAGGGAGGGGTGGATACAATGAGCAGTTCTTC. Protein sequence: CASSLFTLTGRGGYNEQFF.